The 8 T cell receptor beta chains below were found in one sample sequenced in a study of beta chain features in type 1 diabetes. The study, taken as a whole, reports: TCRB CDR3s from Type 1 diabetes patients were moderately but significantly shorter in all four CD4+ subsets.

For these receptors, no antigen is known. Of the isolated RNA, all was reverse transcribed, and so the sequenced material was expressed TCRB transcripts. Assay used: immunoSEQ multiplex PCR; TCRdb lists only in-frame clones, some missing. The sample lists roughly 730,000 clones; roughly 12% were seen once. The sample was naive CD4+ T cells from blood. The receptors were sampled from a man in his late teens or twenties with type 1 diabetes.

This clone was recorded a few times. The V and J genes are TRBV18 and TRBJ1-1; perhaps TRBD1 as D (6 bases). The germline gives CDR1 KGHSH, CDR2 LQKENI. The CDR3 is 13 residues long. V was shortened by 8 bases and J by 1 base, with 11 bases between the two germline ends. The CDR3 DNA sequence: TGTGCCAGCCTCCGGGACAAGAACACTGAAGCTTTCTTT. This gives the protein CASLRDKNTEAFF.

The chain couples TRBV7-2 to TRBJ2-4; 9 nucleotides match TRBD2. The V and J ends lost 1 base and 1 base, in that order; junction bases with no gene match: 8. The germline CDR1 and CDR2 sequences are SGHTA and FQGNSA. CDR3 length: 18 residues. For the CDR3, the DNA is TGTGCCAGCAGCTTAGGATTCCTAGCGGGGCCTGCCAAAAACATTCAGTACTTC. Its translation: CASSLGFLAGPAKNIQYF.

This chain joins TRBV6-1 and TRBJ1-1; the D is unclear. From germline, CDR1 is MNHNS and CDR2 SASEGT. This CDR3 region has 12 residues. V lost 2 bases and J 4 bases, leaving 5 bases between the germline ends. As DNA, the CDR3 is TGTGCCAGCAGTGAATTTGGCACTGAAGCTTTCTTT. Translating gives CASSEFGTEAFF.

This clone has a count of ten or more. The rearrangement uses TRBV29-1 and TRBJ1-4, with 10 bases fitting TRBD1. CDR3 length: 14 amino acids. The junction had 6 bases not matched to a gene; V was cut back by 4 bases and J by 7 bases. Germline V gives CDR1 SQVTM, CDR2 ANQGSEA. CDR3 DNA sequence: TGCAGCGTTGCCCTCCGGGACAGGGGTGAAAAACTGTTTTTT. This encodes CSVALRDRGEKLFF. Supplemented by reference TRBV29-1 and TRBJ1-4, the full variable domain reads SAVISQKPSRDICQRGTSLTIQCQVDSQVTMMFWYRQQPGQSLTLIATANQGSEATYESGFVIDKFPISRPNLTFSTLTVSNMSPEDSSIYLCSVALRDRGEKLFFGSGTQLSVL.

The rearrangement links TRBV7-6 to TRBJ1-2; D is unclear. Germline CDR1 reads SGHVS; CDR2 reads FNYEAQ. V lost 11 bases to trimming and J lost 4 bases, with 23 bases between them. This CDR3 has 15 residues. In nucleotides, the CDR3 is TGTGCCCGCACTTCCTCCTTGGCGAATCGCTATGGCTACACCTTC. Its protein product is CARTSSLANRYGYTF. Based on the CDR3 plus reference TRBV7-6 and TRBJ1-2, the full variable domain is GAGVSQSPRYKVTKRGQDVALRCDPISGHVSLYWYRQALGQGPEFLTYFNYEAQQDKSGLPNDRFSAERPEGSISTLTIQRTEQRDSAMYRCARTSSLANRYGYTFGSGTRLTVV.

Here the CDR3 reads CASSLRLAASTDTQYF. The CDR3, as DNA: TGTGCCAGCAGCTTGCGGCTAGCGGCTAGCACAGATACGCAGTATTTT. The chain is built from TRBV5-6 and TRBJ2-3, with 7 bases identical to TRBD2. The germline V gene has CDR1 SGHDT and CDR2 YYEEEE. The CDR3 extends over 16 amino acids. V was clipped by 1 base and J by 0 bases; unmatched bases: 5.

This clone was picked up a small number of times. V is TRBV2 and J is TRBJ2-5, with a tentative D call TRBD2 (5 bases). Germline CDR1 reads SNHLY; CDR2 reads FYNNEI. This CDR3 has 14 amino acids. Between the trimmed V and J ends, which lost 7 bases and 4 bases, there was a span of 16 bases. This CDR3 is CASTLNPAGETQYF. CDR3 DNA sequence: TGTGCCAGCACTCTGAACCCGGCGGGAGAGACCCAGTACTTC.

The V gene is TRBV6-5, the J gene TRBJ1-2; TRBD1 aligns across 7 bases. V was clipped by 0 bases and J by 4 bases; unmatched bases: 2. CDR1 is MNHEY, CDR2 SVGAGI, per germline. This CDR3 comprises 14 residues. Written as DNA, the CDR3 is TGTGCCAGCAGTTACTCACAGGGGCCCTATGGCTACACCTTC. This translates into CASSYSQGPYGYTF.